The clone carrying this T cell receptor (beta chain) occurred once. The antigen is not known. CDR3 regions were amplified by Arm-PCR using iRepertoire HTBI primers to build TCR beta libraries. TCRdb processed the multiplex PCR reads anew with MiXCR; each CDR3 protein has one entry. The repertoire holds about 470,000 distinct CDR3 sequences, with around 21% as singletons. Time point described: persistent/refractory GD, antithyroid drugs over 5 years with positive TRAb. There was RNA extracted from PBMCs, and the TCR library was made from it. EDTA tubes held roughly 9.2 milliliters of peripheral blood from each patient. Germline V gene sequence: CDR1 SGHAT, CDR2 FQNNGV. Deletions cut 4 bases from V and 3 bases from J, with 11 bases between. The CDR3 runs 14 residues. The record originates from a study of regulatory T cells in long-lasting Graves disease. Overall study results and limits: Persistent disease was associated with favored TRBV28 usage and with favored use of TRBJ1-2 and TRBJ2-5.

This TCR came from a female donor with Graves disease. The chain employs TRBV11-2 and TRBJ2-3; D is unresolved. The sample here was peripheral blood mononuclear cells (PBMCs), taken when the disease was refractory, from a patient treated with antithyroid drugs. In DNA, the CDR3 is TGTGCCAGCAGCTCGGAACGGCGGACAGATACGCAGTATTTT. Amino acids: CASSSERRTDTQYF. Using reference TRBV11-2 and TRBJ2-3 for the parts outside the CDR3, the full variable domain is EAGVAQSPRYKIIEKRQSVAFWCNPISGHATLYWYQQILGQGPKLLIQFQNNGVVDDSQLPKDRFSAERLKGVDSTLKIQPAKLEDSAVYLCASSSERRTDTQYFGPGTRLTVL.